This passage covers 25 T cell receptor beta chains from one sample sequenced in a study of blood T cell repertoires in COVID-19. Clones were read by immunoSEQ multiplex PCR, and TCRdb kept only the in-frame ones, dropping some. This table has around 68,000 clones, approximately 93% appearing once. The sequencing sample was made of peripheral blood. These receptors came from a man in his 70s with active COVID-19.

In this sample, this clone turned up a few times. This chain uses TRBV9 with TRBJ2-3; 8 positions match TRBD2. V trimming: 6 bases; J trimming: 4 bases; junction bases outside the gene matches: 13. CDR1 is SGDLS, CDR2 YYNGEE, per germline. This CDR3 region has 16 residues. CDR3 sequence (DNA): TGTGCCAGCAACCCACTTAGCGGGGTCCCCGCAGATACGCAGTATTTT. This translates into CASNPLSGVPADTQYF.

V is TRBV7-9 and J is TRBJ2-7; perhaps TRBD1 as D (6 bases). Germline V lookup: CDR1 SEHNR, CDR2 FQNEAQ (reference sequence). This CDR3 comprises 13 residues. Trimming cost V 5 bases and J 4 bases, with 12 bases left between them. CDR3 region: CASSHGTTYEQYF. In DNA form, the CDR3 reads TGTGCCAGCAGCCATGGGACAACATACGAGCAGTACTTC.

The V call is TRBV5-1, the J call TRBJ1-1; no clear D. V lost 1 base and J 7 bases, leaving 11 bases between the germline ends. The CDR3 runs 13 residues. CDR1 is SGHRS, CDR2 YFSETQ, per germline. The DNA for the CDR3 is TGCGCCAGCAGCTTGTTTTTGGGCAGTGAAGCTTTCTTT. This gives the protein CASSLFLGSEAFF.

The V and J genes are TRBV2 and TRBJ2-6, with D unresolved. V lost 4 bases and J lost 2, with 6 bases in between. The germline V gene encodes CDR1 SNHLY and CDR2 FYNNEI. The CDR3 is made up of 14 amino acids. The CDR3 DNA reads TGTGCCAGCAGTGGATCGGCTGGGGCCAACGTCCTGACTTTC. This sequence encodes CASSGSAGANVLTF.

This chain uses TRBV3-1 (or the pseudogene TRBV3-2) with TRBJ1-4; tentative D call: TRBD1 (6 bases). Trimming removed 4 bases from V and 7 bases from J, with 13 bases in between. Per the germline V gene, CDR1 is LGHDT and CDR2 is YNNKEL (reference sequence). CDR3 length: 14 amino acids. The CDR3 loop reads CASSPWGLGEKLFF. CDR3 in DNA: TGTGCCAGCAGCCCGTGGGGGCTTGGTGAAAAACTGTTTTTT.

CDR3: CASSPRALAGNGELFF. CDR3 bases: TGCGCCAGCAGTCCAAGAGCTCTAGCGGGGAACGGGGAGCTGTTTTTT. The chain uses TRBV4-3 and TRBJ2-2; 9 bases are a match to TRBD2. V was pared by 6 bases and J by 7 bases, with 12 bases of the junction left unmatched. The CDR3 has 16 amino acids. The germline gives CDR1 LGHNA, CDR2 YSLEER.

This rearrangement joins TRBV6-5 to TRBJ2-7, with TRBD1 matching over 9 bases. This CDR3 has 13 residues. Germline V gene lookup returns CDR1 MNHEY and CDR2 SVGAGI. The J segment lost 4 bases and the V segment lost 6 bases, leaving 4 bases of the junction unmatched. CDR3 protein: CASSNRGPYEQYF. DNA of the CDR3: TGTGCCAGCAGCAACAGGGGGCCGTACGAGCAGTACTTC.

The chain links TRBV29-1 to TRBJ1-2; 9 bases fit TRBD1. This CDR3 comprises 18 residues. Unmatched junction bases numbered 16, after V lost 3 bases and J lost 2 bases. The germline V gene encodes CDR1 SQVTM and CDR2 ANQGSEA. The chain's CDR3 is CSVDAGVDGQGINYGYTF. CDR3 bases: TGCAGCGTTGACGCCGGGGTTGATGGACAGGGGATAAACTATGGCTACACCTTC.

The chain couples TRBV18 to TRBJ1-2; D is unresolved. Germline V gene data show CDR1 as KGHSH and CDR2 as LQKENI. This CDR3 is 14 amino acids long. Trimming removed 3 bases at V and 3 bases at J, with 11 bases between. DNA of the CDR3: TGTGCCAGCTCACCTAGGGAGAGGGACTATGGCTACACCTTC. It encodes CASSPRERDYGYTF.

This chain links TRBV6-2 or TRBV6-3 with TRBJ2-3, with 8 positions matching TRBD2. CDR3 size: 16 residues. After removal of 3 bases from V and 3 bases from J, the junction contained 8 bases not matched to a gene. Germline assignment: CDR1 MNHEY and CDR2 SVGEGT. The CDR3 sequence: CASSYSGGGPTDTQYF. The CDR3, as DNA: TGTGCCAGCAGTTATTCGGGCGGGGGGCCGACAGATACGCAGTATTTT.

V is TRBV6-6 and J is TRBJ1-4, with D perhaps matching TRBD1 (6 bases). Per germline, CDR1 MNHNY and CDR2 SVGAGI (reference sequence). The CDR3 runs 13 residues. V dropped 7 bases and J dropped 0 bases, with 6 bases sitting between them. The CDR3 DNA sequence: TGTGCCAGCAACAGGGCAACTAATGAAAAACTGTTTTTT. This gives the protein CASNRATNEKLFF.

The chain couples TRBV5-1 to TRBJ2-1, with D hard to call. The CDR3 runs 14 residues. V was shortened by 5 bases and J by 0 bases, with 9 bases between the two germline ends. The V gene's germline CDR1 is SGHRS and CDR2 YFSETQ. The CDR3 protein is CASSMLSSYNEQFF. The CDR3 nucleotides read TGCGCCAGCAGTATGCTTAGCTCCTACAATGAGCAGTTCTTC.

The count of this clone is one. The V gene is TRBV5-1, the J gene TRBJ2-3, with TRBD2 as a possible D gene (5 bases). Germline CDR1 is SGHRS and CDR2 is YFSETQ. The CDR3 is 15 residues long. The germline V and J ends were trimmed by 0 bases and 2 bases, with 10 bases remaining between them. The CDR3 DNA reads TGCGCCAGCAGCTTGGACGGACTGACCACAGATACGCAGTATTTT. Translation: CASSLDGLTTDTQYF.

The chain combines TRBV7-2 with TRBJ2-5, with a weak D call TRBD1 (5 bases). Trimming took off 1 base at V and 4 bases at J, with 10 bases between the two ends. The CDR3 length is 14 residues. Germline V gene lookup returns CDR1 SGHTA and CDR2 FQGNSA. The CDR3 protein is CASSLGTRSETQYF. In DNA, the CDR3 is TGTGCCAGCAGCTTAGGGACAAGGTCAGAGACCCAGTACTTC.

The chain has TRBV28 and TRBJ1-6; D unclear. Looked up from germline, CDR1 is MDHEN and CDR2 is SYDVKM. CDR3 length: 16 amino acids. With 4 bases removed from V and 4 bases from J, the gap between germline ends came to 14 bases. The CDR3, as DNA: TGTGCCAGCAGTTCGGACCGGGGTGATTATAATTCACCCCTCCACTTT. It yields the protein CASSSDRGDYNSPLHF.

This rearrangement joins TRBV5-1 to TRBJ2-3, with 7 nucleotides matching TRBD2. The junction had 5 bases not matched to a gene; V was cut back by 0 bases and J by 1 base. This CDR3 region has 16 residues. The V gene's germline CDR1 is SGHRS and CDR2 YFSETQ. The CDR3 sequence is CASSLEALAGTDTQYF. CDR3 in DNA: TGCGCCAGCAGCTTGGAGGCTCTAGCGGGCACAGATACGCAGTATTTT.

The rearrangement links TRBV6-5 to TRBJ2-5; 9 bases are a match to TRBD1. V was clipped by 6 bases and J by 13 bases; unmatched bases: 6. The CDR3 sequence is 11 residues long. CDR1 is MNHEY, CDR2 SVGAGI, per germline. CDR3 sequence reads: CASRQDRGWYF. In DNA form, the CDR3 reads TGTGCCAGCAGACAGGACAGGGGTTGGTACTTC.

V gene TRBV2 combines with J gene TRBJ1-2; 7 nucleotides align to TRBD1. The CDR3 totals 14 residues. V was pared by 7 bases and J by 3 bases, with 8 bases of the junction left unmatched. Germline-derived CDR1 and CDR2 are SNHLY and FYNNEI. The CDR3 loop reads CASNRDSRYYGYTF. CDR3 nucleotide sequence: TGTGCCAGCAACCGGGACAGTAGGTACTATGGCTACACCTTC.

The chain combines TRBV14 with TRBJ2-1; D is perhaps TRBD2 (5 bases). Germline CDR1 is SGHDN and CDR2 is FVKESK. The length of the CDR3 is 16 residues. The germline V and J ends were trimmed by 1 base and 5 bases, with 15 bases remaining between them. CDR3 amino acids: CASSQVVGLGDNEQFF. The CDR3 DNA sequence: TGTGCCAGCAGCCAAGTCGTAGGGCTGGGAGACAATGAGCAGTTCTTC. The whole variable domain, filled in from reference TRBV14 and TRBJ2-1, reads EAGVTQFPSHSVIEKGQTVTLRCDPISGHDNLYWYRRVMGKEIKFLLHFVKESKQDESGMPNNRFLAERTGGTYSTLKVQPAELEDSGVYFCASSQVVGLGDNEQFFGPGTRLTVL.

The genes are TRBV7-3 and TRBJ2-3, with 7 bases aligning to TRBD2. The CDR3 sequence is 15 residues long. V was clipped by 8 bases and J by 2 bases; unmatched bases: 10. Germline CDR1 is SGHTA and CDR2 is FQGTGA. The CDR3 loop is CASGLRLADTDTQYF. Here the CDR3 DNA reads TGTGCCAGCGGCCTTAGGCTAGCGGACACAGATACGCAGTATTTT. Full variable domain (missing parts from reference TRBV7-3 and TRBJ2-3): GAGVSQTPSNKVTEKGKYVELRCDPISGHTALYWYRQSLGQGPEFLIYFQGTGAADDSGLPNDRFFAVRPEGSVSTLKIQRTERGDSAVYLCASGLRLADTDTQYFGPGTRLTVL.

The CDR3 spells CASSVEGSGQGVWYTGELFF. The CDR3 coding sequence is TGTGCCAGCAGCGTAGAAGGGTCGGGACAGGGGGTCTGGTACACCGGGGAGCTGTTTTTT. The chain combines TRBV9 with TRBJ2-2; 11 nucleotides align to TRBD1. The germline gives CDR1 SGDLS, CDR2 YYNGEE. V shed 0 bases and J 3 bases; nucleotides not matched to a gene: 13. The CDR3 totals 20 residues.

This sequence joins TRBV5-4 and TRBJ2-7; a possible D gene is TRBD2 (7 bases). Trimming pared 4 bases from V and 0 bases from J, leaving 11 bases between. Germline CDR1 SGHNT, CDR2 YYREEE (reference sequence). The CDR3 sequence is 14 residues long. CDR3 loop: CASSGGGNSYEQYV. Written as DNA, the CDR3 is TGTGCCAGCAGCGGGGGGGGCAACTCCTACGAGCAGTACGTC.

This chain connects TRBV27 to TRBJ1-1; D call uncertain. CDR1 and CDR2 (germline): MNHEY, SMNVEV (reference sequence). V was shortened by 10 bases and J by 11 bases, with 11 bases between the two germline ends. This CDR3 region has 9 residues. CDR3 sequence: CAKQLEAFF. The CDR3 coding sequence is TGTGCCAAACAATTGGAGGCTTTCTTT.

The chain carries TRBV19 and TRBJ1-2; D not certain. The germline V gene has CDR1 LNHDA and CDR2 SQIVND (reference sequence). V was pared by 3 bases and J by 2 bases, with 10 bases between. The CDR3 extends over 14 amino acids. The CDR3 protein is CASSISRSNYGYTF. The CDR3 DNA reads TGTGCCAGTAGTATTAGTCGGTCGAACTATGGCTACACCTTC.

The gene calls are TRBV4-3 and TRBJ1-1; D unresolved. The CDR3 length is 13 residues. Trimming removed 5 bases from V and 0 bases from J, with 7 bases in between. From germline, CDR1 is LGHNA and CDR2 YSLEER. In nucleotides, the CDR3 is TGCGCCAGCAGCGTTAAAATGAACACTGAAGCTTTCTTT. It codes for CASSVKMNTEAFF.